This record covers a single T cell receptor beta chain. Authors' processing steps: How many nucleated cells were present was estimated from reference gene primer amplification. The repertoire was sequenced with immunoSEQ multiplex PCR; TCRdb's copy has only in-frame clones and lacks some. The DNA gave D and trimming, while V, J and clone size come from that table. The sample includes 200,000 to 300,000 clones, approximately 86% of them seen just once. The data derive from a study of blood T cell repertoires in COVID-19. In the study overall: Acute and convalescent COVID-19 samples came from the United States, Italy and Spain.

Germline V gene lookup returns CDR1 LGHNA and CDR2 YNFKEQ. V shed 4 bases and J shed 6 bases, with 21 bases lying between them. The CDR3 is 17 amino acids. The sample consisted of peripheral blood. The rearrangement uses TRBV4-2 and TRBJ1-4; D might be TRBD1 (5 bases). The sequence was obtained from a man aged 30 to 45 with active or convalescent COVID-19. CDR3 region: CASSPRRSGEADEKLFF. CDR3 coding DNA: TGTGCCAGCAGCCCCAGGAGGTCGGGGGAGGCGGATGAAAAACTGTTTTTT.